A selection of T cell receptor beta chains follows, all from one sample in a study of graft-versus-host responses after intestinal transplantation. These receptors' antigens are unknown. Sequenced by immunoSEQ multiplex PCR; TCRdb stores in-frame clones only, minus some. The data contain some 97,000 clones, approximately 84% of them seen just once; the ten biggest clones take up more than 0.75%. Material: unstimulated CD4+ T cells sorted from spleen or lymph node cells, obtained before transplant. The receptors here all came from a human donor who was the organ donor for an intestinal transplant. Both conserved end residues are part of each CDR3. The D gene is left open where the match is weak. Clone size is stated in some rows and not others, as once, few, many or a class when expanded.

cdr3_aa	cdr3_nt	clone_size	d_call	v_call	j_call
CASSEVAGNTGELFF	TGCGCCAGCAGTGAGGTTGCAGGGAACACCGGGGAGCTGTTTTTT	-	-	TRBV10-1	TRBJ2-2
CASRILPGSRELFF	TGCGCCAGCAGAATTCTACCAGGGTCCAGGGAGCTGTTTTTT	-	-	TRBV4-1	TRBJ2-2
CASSLRLAGGFSSYNEQFF	TGTGCCAGCAGCCTCAGACTAGCGGGGGGGTTTAGTTCCTACAATGAGCAGTTCTTC	-	TRBD2	TRBV5-6	TRBJ2-1
CASSNSNQPQHF	TGTGCCAGCTCGAACAGCAATCAGCCCCAGCATTTT	-	-	TRBV6-5	TRBJ1-5
CASSLPTLDRGGANYGYTF	TGTGCCAGCAGCTTACCCACACTCGACAGGGGGGGAGCTAACTATGGCTACACCTTC	-	TRBD1	TRBV5-4	TRBJ1-2
CASRPNGVDGYTF	TGTGCCAGCAGACCCAACGGGGTCGATGGCTACACCTTC	-	-	TRBV2	TRBJ1-2
CASSPPGLISGNTIYF	TGTGCCAGCAGCCCTCCGGGACTCATCTCTGGAAACACCATATATTTT	-	-	TRBV7-8	TRBJ1-3
CASSQGFRGGGYTF	TGCGCCAGCAGCCAAGGGTTTCGAGGAGGTGGCTACACCTTC	-	-	TRBV4-1	TRBJ1-2
CASSHEGTGELFF	TGTGCCAGCAGCCATGAGGGGACCGGGGAGCTGTTTTTT	-	-	TRBV11-3	TRBJ2-2
CASSAPPLGASGELFF	TGTGCCAGCAGCGCCCCACCCCTCGGAGCCTCCGGGGAGCTGTTTTTT	-	-	TRBV9	TRBJ2-2
CASSDAGGLQTQYF	TGTGCCAGCTCCGATGCGGGGGGCCTTCAGACCCAGTACTTC	-	TRBD2	TRBV27	TRBJ2-5
CASSSMGQGFYRYGYTF	TGTGCCAGCAGTAGTATGGGACAGGGATTCTACCGCTATGGCTACACCTTC	-	TRBD1	TRBV7-2	TRBJ1-2
CASSLGDFRSTAFF	TGTGCCAGCAGTTTAGGGGACTTCCGTTCGACGGCTTTCTTT	-	-	TRBV28	TRBJ1-1
CASSQWGTQETQYF	TGTGCCAGCAGCCAGTGGGGGACCCAAGAGACCCAGTACTTC	-	-	TRBV7-2	TRBJ2-5
CASTGLGAEAFF	TGTGCCAGCACGGGACTCGGGGCTGAAGCTTTCTTT	-	-	TRBV28	TRBJ1-1
CASRSSGLQETQYF	TGCGCCAGCAGGTCTAGCGGATTGCAAGAGACCCAGTACTTC	once	TRBD2	TRBV10-2	TRBJ2-5
CASRTFLAGPETQYF	TGTGCCAGCAGAACTTTCCTAGCGGGGCCAGAGACCCAGTACTTC	-	TRBD2	TRBV27	TRBJ2-5